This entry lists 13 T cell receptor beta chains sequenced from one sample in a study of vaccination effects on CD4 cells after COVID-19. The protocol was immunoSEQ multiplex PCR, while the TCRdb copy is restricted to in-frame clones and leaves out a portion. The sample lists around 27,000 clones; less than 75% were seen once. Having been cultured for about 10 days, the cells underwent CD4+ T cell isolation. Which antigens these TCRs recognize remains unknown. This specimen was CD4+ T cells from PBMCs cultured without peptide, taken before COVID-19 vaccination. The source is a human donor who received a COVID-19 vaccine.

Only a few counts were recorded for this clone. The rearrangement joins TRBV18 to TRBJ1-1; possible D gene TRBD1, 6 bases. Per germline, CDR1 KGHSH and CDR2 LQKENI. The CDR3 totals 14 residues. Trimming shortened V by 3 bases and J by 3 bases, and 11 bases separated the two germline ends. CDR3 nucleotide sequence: TGTGCCAGCTCACCCCAGGGGACCCACACTGAAGCTTTCTTT. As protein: CASSPQGTHTEAFF.

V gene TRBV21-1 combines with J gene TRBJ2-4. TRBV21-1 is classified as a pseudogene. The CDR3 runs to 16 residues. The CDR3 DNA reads TGTGCCAGCAGCAAAGCAGGGATATGGGCCAAAAACATTCAGTACTTC. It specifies CASSKAGIWAKNIQYF.

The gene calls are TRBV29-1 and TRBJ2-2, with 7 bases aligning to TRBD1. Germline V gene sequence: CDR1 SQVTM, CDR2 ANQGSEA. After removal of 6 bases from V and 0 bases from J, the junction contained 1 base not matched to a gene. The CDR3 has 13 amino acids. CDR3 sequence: CSVGTANTGELFF. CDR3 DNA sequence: TGCAGCGTCGGGACAGCGAACACCGGGGAGCTGTTTTTT.

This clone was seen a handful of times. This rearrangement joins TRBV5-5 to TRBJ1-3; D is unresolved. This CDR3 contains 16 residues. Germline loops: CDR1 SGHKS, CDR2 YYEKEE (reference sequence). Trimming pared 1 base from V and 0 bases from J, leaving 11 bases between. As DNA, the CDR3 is TGTGCCAGCAGCTTGTACGGGCAGACCTCTGGAAACACCATATATTTT. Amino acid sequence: CASSLYGQTSGNTIYF.

The CDR3 nucleotides are TGTGCCAGCAGTGTTACAGGGGGCAAGGATGAGCAGTTCTTC. This encodes CASSVTGGKDEQFF. The chain employs TRBV6-4 and TRBJ2-1, with 9 bases aligning to TRBD1. From germline, CDR1 is MRHNA and CDR2 SNTAGT. Germline trimming cut 4 bases from V and 8 bases from J; bases unmatched to any gene: 6. The CDR3 spans 14 residues.

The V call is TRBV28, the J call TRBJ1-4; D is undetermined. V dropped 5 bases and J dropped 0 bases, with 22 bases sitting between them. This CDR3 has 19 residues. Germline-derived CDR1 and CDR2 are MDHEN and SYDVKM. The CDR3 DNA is TGTGCCAGCAGTCCCGACACATTTCTAACCCCTACAACTAATGAAAAACTGTTTTTT. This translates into CASSPDTFLTPTTNEKLFF. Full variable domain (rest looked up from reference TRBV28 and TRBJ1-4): DVKVTQSSRYLVKRTGEKVFLECVQDMDHENMFWYRQDPGLGLRLIYFSYDVKMKEKGDIPEGYSVSREKKERFSLILESASTNQTSMYLCASSPDTFLTPTTNEKLFFGSGTQLSVL.

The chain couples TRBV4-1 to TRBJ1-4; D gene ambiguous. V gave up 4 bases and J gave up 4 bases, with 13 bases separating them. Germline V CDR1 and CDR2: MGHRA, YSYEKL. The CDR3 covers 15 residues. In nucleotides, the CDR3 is TGCGCCAGCAGCCCCTCCTTCAGACTTAATGAAAAACTGTTTTTT. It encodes CASSPSFRLNEKLFF.

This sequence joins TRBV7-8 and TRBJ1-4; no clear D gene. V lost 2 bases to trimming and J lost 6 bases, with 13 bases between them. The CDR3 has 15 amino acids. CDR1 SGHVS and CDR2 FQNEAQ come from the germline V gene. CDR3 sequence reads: CASSLRWQEDEKLFF. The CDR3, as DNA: TGTGCCAGCAGCTTACGCTGGCAGGAGGATGAAAAACTGTTTTTT.

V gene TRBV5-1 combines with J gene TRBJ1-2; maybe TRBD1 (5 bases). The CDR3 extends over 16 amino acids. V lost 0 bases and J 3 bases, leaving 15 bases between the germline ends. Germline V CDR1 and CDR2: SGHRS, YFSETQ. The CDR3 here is CASSLGYRTGDYGYTF. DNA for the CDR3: TGCGCCAGCAGCTTGGGATACAGGACCGGGGACTATGGCTACACCTTC.

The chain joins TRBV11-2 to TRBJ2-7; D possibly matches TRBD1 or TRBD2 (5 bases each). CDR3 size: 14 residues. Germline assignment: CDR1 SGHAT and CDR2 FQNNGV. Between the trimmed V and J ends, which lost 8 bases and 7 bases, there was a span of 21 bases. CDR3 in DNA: TGTGCCAGCGGATACCCCGGGGCTCCGGGGGAGCAGTACTTC. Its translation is CASGYPGAPGEQYF. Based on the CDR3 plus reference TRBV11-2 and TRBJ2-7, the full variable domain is EAGVAQSPRYKIIEKRQSVAFWCNPISGHATLYWYQQILGQGPKLLIQFQNNGVVDDSQLPKDRFSAERLKGVDSTLKIQPAKLEDSAVYLCASGYPGAPGEQYFGPGTRLTVT.

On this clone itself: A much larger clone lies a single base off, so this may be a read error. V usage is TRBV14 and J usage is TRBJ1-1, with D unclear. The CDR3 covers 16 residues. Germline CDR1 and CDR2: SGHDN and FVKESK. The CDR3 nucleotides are TGTACCAGCAGCCAAGATTTCGGAACCTGGAACACTGAAGCTTTCTTT. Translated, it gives CTSSQDFGTWNTEAFF.

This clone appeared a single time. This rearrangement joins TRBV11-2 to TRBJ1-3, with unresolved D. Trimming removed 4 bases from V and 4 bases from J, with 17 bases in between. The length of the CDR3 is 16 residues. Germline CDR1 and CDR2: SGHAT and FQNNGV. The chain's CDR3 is CASSSLILSKGNTIYF. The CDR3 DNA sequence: TGTGCCAGCAGCTCCCTAATCCTGAGTAAGGGAAACACCATATATTTT.

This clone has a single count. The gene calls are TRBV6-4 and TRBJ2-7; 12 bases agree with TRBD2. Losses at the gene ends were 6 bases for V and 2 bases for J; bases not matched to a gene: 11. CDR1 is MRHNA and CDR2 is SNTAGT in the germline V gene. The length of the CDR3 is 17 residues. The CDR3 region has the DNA TGTGCCAGCAGCGTTCTGGGTCTAGCGGGGGGGCCCTACGAGCAGTACTTC. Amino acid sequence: CASSVLGLAGGPYEQYF.